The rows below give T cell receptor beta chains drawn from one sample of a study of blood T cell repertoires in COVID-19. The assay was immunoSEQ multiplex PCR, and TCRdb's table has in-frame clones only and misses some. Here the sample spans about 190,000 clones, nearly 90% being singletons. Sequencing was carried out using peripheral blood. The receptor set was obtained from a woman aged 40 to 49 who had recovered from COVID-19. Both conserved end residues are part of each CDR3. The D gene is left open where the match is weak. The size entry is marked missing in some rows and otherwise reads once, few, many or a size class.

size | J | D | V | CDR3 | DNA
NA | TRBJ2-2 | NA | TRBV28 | CASSWAGEGTGELFF | TGTGCCAGCAGTTGGGCAGGGGAGGGGACCGGGGAGCTGTTTTTT
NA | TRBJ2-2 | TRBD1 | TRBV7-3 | CASSRQGNTGELFF | TGTGCCAGCAGCCGACAGGGTAACACCGGGGAGCTGTTTTTT
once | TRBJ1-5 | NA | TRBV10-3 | CAIGSSNQPQHF | TGTGCCATCGGGAGTAGCAATCAGCCCCAGCATTTT
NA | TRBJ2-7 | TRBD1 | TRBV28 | CASSPWTGTSYEQYF | TGTGCCAGCAGTCCATGGACAGGTACCTCCTACGAGCAGTACTTC
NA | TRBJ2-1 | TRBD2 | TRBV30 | CAWTSGDYNEQFF | TGTGCCTGGACTAGCGGGGATTACAATGAGCAGTTCTTC
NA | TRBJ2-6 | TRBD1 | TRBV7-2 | CASSWTGSGANVLTF | TGTGCCAGCAGTTGGACAGGGTCTGGGGCCAACGTCCTGACTTTC
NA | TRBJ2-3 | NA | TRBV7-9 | CASSLGPTRSTDTQYF | TGTGCCAGCAGCTTAGGACCGACTAGATCCACAGATACGCAGTATTTT
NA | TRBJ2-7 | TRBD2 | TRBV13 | CASSLLLAGGEQYF | TGTGCCAGCAGCTTATTACTAGCGGGAGGTGAGCAGTACTTC
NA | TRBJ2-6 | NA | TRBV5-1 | CASTDSASGANVLTF | TGCGCCAGCACCGACAGTGCGTCTGGGGCCAACGTCCTGACTTTC
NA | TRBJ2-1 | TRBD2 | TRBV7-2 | CASSFLAGGTHNEQFF | TGTGCCAGCAGCTTTCTAGCGGGAGGGACCCACAATGAGCAGTTCTTC
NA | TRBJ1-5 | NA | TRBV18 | CASSLREVTNQPQHF | TGTGCCAGCTCACTGCGCGAGGTGACCAATCAGCCCCAGCATTTT
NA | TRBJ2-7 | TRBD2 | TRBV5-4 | CASSLDSGRARYEQYF | TGTGCCAGCAGCCTGGACAGCGGGAGGGCCAGGTACGAGCAGTACTTC
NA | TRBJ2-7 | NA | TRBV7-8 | CASSLPPAAGQYF | TGTGCCAGCAGCTTGCCGCCAGCGGCCGGACAGTACTTC
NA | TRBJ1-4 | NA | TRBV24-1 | CATSDPSGGNEKLFF | TGTGCCACCAGTGATCCCTCGGGGGGCAATGAAAAACTGTTTTTT
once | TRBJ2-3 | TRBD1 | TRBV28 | CASSRIRQGGPDTQYF | TGTGCCAGCAGTAGAATTCGACAGGGGGGGCCAGATACGCAGTATTTT
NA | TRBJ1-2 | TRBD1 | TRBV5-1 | CASSPGQGSPYGYTF | TGCGCCAGCAGCCCCGGACAGGGATCACCGTATGGCTACACCTTC